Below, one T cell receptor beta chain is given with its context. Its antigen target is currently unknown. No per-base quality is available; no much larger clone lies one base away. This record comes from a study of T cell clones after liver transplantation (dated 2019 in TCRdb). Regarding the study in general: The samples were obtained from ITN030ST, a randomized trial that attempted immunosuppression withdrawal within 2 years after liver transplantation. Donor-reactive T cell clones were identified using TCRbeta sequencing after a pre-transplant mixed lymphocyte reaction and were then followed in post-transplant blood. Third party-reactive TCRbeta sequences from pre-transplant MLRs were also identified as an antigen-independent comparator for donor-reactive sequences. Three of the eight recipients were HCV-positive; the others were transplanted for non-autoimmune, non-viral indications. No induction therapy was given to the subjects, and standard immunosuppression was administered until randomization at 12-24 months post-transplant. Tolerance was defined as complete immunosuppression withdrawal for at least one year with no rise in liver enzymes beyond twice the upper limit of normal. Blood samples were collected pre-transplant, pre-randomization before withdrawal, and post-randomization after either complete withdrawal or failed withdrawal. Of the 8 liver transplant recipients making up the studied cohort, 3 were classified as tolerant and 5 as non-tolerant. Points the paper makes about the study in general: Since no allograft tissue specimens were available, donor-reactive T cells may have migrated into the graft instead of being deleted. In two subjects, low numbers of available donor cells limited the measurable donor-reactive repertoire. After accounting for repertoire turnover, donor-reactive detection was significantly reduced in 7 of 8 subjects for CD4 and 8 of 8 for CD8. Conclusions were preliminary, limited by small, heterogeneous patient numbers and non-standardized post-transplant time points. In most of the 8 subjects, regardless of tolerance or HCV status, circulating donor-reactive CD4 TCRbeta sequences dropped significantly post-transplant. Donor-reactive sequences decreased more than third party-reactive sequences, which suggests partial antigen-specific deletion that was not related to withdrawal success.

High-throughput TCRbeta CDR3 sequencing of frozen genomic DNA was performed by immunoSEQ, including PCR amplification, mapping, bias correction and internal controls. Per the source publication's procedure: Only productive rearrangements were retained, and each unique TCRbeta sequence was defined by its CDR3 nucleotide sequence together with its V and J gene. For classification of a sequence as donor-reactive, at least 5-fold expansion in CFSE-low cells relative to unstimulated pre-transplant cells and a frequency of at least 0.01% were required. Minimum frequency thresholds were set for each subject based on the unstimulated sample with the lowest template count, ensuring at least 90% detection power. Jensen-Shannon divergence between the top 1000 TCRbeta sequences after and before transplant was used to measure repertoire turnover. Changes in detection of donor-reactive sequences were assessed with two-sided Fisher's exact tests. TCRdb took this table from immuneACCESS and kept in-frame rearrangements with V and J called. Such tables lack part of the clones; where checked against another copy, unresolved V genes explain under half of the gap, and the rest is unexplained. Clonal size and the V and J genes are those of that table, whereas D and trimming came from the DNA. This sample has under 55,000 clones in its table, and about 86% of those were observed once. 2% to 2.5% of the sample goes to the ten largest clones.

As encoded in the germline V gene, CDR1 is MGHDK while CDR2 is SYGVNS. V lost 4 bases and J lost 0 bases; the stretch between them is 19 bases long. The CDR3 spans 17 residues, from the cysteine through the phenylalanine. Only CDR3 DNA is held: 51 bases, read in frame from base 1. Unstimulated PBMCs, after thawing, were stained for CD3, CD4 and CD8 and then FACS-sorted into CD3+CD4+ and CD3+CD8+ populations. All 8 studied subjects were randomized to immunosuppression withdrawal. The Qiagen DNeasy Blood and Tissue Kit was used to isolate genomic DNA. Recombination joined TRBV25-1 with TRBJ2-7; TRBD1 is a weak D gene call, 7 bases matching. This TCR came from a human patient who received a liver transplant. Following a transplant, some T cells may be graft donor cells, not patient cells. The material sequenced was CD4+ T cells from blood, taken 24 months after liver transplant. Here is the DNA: TGTGCCAGCAGTGTTGGTGGAGGGGGCAGGGTCTCCTACGAGCAGTACTTC. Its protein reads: CASSVGGGGRVSYEQYF.